This T cell receptor beta chain comes out of a study of blood T cell repertoires in COVID-19. Study details: Spain, Italy and the United States supplied samples that represented acute and convalescent COVID-19. From T cells, B-cell-depleted T cells, or PBMCs came the material, which was cDNA or gDNA.

Trimming pared 3 bases from V and 8 bases from J, leaving 20 bases between. The CDR3 consists of 15 residues. CDR1 and CDR2 (germline): GTSNPN, SVGIG (reference sequence). Authors' analysis steps: Amplification of reference gene primers was used by the study to estimate nucleated cell counts. Sequencing was performed with immunoSEQ multiplex PCR; in TCRdb, only in-frame clones are kept and a portion is missing. V and J calls plus clone size are reproduced from that table; the DNA served to infer D and trimming. Here the sample spans about 190,000 clones, around 85% being singletons. The origin of this receptor is a man aged 45-60 years who had recovered from COVID-19. The chain combines TRBV30 with TRBJ1-5, with D possibly being TRBD1 (6 bases). Material for sequencing was peripheral blood. The CDR3 sequence is CAWRLQGGFEEPQHF. The DNA of the CDR3 is TGTGCCTGGAGGTTACAGGGTGGGTTCGAAGAGCCCCAGCATTTT.